One sample yielded the 5 T cell receptor beta chains listed below, sequenced in a study of T cell responses to AZD1222 COVID-19 vaccine. Only in-frame clones appear in the TCRdb table, and some are missing; sequencing was by immunoSEQ multiplex PCR. The sample lists nearly 90,000 clones, roughly 90% seen once, with just over 5.5% in the top ten. Sequencing was performed on peripheral blood, taken 28 days after the second AZD1222 dose. These receptors came from an adult who received the AZD1222 COVID-19 vaccine.

This clone was counted a single time. The genes are TRBV27 and TRBJ1-5; no firm D call. CDR3 length: 14 amino acids. Trimming removed 10 bases from V and 4 bases from J, with 17 bases in between. Per germline, CDR1 MNHEY and CDR2 SMNVEV (reference sequence). CDR3 region: CAIRGPFPNQPQHF. Written as DNA, the CDR3 is TGTGCCATCCGAGGGCCCTTCCCTAATCAGCCCCAGCATTTT.

The genes are TRBV7-2 and TRBJ1-1; D is unresolved. Trimming removed 3 bases from V and 0 bases from J, with 5 bases in between. The length of the CDR3 is 13 residues. The V gene's germline CDR1 is SGHTA and CDR2 FQGNSA. The CDR3 here is CASSLQMNTEAFF. The CDR3 DNA follows: TGTGCCAGCAGCTTGCAGATGAACACTGAAGCTTTCTTT.

For the CDR3, the DNA is TGTGCCACTACCTTAACTCGGGGCGGTGAAGCTTTCTTT. This gives the protein CATTLTRGGEAFF. J is TRBJ1-1 and V is TRBV19; maybe TRBD1 (5 bases). This CDR3 is 13 amino acids long. V lost 10 bases and J lost 7, with 19 bases in between. Per the germline V gene, CDR1 is LNHDA and CDR2 is SQIVND (reference sequence).

The V call is TRBV5-1, the J call TRBJ1-4; D is undetermined. Trimming removed 0 bases from V and 8 bases from J, with 8 bases in between. This CDR3 contains 13 residues. Germline CDR1 SGHRS, CDR2 YFSETQ. The CDR3 loop reads CASSLGVGEKLFF. CDR3 DNA: TGCGCCAGCAGCTTGGGAGTGGGAGAAAAACTGTTTTTT.

This clone showed up just a few times. The chain is built from TRBV7-9 and TRBJ2-7; a possible D gene is TRBD1 (6 bases). V lost 3 bases and J 2 bases, leaving 11 bases between the germline ends. CDR1 SEHNR and CDR2 FQNEAQ come from the germline V gene (reference sequence). CDR3 size: 14 residues. The CDR3 region has the DNA TGTGCCAGCAGCTTCGGGCAGGGGACCTACGAGCAGTACTTC. Protein sequence: CASSFGQGTYEQYF.